Listed below are T cell receptor beta chains from one sample, sequenced in a study of T cells in Graves' hyperthyroidism and ophthalmopathy. TCRdb re-derived calls from the multiplex PCR reads in MiXCR, one entry per CDR3 protein. The repertoire holds about 560,000 distinct CDR3 sequences, 16% seen once, with more than 15% in the top ten. What was sequenced was blood. These receptors were taken from a woman aged 18-30 years with Graves' hyperthyroidism. Both conserved end residues are part of each CDR3. The D gene is left open where the match is weak. Clone size is stated in some rows and not others, as once, few, many or a class when expanded.

CDR3	J	size	V	D
CASSATSGRPYEQYF	TRBJ2-7	-	TRBV6-1	TRBD2
CASNPGLGEETQYF	TRBJ2-5	many	TRBV2	-
CSASLAGQYEQYF	TRBJ2-7	many	TRBV20-1	TRBD2
CASTITGNTDTQYF	TRBJ2-3	-	TRBV11-3	-
CASALQGFTGELFF	TRBJ2-2	many	TRBV2	TRBD1
CASSLAQGWTEAFF	TRBJ1-1	few	TRBV7-6	-
CASSQDGLGVEQYF	TRBJ2-7	-	TRBV4-2	-
CASSPELPGGEQYF	TRBJ2-7	-	TRBV11-2	-
CASSYLFAGELFF	TRBJ2-2	-	TRBV6-5	-
CASSHRSRSLLEQYF	TRBJ2-7	many	TRBV11-3	-
CASRGRLAGYEQFF	TRBJ2-1	-	TRBV2	TRBD2
CASSYLTGYYEQYF	TRBJ2-7	few	TRBV28	-
CASSKTGVGTDTQYF	TRBJ2-3	many	TRBV7-9	TRBD1
CAWSTGTSFEQYF	TRBJ2-7	-	TRBV30	TRBD2
CASSQLAGGSSYNEQFF	TRBJ2-1	many	TRBV12-3/TRBV12-4	-
CASSPTLRGANEKLFF	TRBJ1-4	few	TRBV5-6	-
CASSLDGANTEAFF	TRBJ1-1	few	TRBV5-4	-
CSARDLARIAKNIQYF	TRBJ2-4	-	TRBV20-1	-
CATSIDRSYEQYF	TRBJ2-7	many	TRBV15	-
CASSLAPGQGFKQYF	TRBJ2-7	many	TRBV11-2	TRBD1
CASSLFWGANEKLFF	TRBJ1-4	few	TRBV4-3	-
CATSDDRDTGELFF	TRBJ2-2	few	TRBV24-1	-
CASSPDRAAEQYF	TRBJ2-7	few	TRBV18	TRBD1
CASSQGTLAGGDEQFF	TRBJ2-1	many	TRBV3-1	TRBD2
CASSLGRGAGDGYTF	TRBJ1-2	many	TRBV7-2	-
CSAGRGSSYNEQFF	TRBJ2-1	few	TRBV20-1	-
CASSERESTDTQYF	TRBJ2-3	many	TRBV6-2/TRBV6-3	TRBD2
CASSGRAYSDTQYF	TRBJ2-3	many	TRBV2	TRBD2
CASSKKEWDEQYF	TRBJ2-7	-	TRBV6-4	-
CASSFGQGAAHGYTF	TRBJ1-2	-	TRBV11-3	TRBD1
CASSLQREREQYF	TRBJ2-7	-	TRBV2	TRBD2
CATSSVLAKNIQYF	TRBJ2-4	many	TRBV27	-
CASRMTGTVDYNSPLHF	TRBJ1-6	-	TRBV28	TRBD1